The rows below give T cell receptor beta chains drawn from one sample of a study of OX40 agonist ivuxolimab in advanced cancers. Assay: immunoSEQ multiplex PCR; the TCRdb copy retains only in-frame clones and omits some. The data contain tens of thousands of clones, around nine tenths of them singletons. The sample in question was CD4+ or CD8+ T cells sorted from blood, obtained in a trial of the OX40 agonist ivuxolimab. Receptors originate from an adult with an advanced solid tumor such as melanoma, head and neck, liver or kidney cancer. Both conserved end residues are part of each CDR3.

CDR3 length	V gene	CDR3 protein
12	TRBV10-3	CATRNLNQPQHF
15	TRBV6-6	CASSYSRVTENTIYF
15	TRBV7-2	CASSLVGWATGELFF
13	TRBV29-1	CSVGQGVNEKLFF
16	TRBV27	CASSSRGTGTYNEQFF
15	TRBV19	CASSMISAGGNEQFF
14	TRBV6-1	CASKSTSGSRGEYF
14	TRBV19	CASSIGSANEKLFF
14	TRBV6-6	CASSYGQVAYEQYF
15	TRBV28	CASSFVAVDSYEQYF